This TCR beta chain was obtained from a study of blood T cells in healthy people across ages. The authors ran a second PCR of about 6 to 11 cycles using a sample-barcoded 5' primer and a J-beta primer mix. TCRdb re-analysed the 5' RACE reads in MiXCR, keeping a single row per CDR3 protein. The profile covers about 1 million distinct CDR3 sequences, with approximately 26% appearing a single time and 0.65% to 0.75% taken by the ten largest. Germline CDR1 DFQATT, CDR2 SNEGSKA (reference sequence). CDR3 length: 13 amino acids. V was shortened by 2 bases and J by 7 bases, with 11 bases between the two germline ends. The amount of total RNA extracted per sample was at least 6 micrograms. The sample was also reused in another study, on T cells of mothers and their children. That source notes: The sample comes from nine or ten healthy Caucasian donors: mothers and children. Unrelated pairs and related pairs have their TCR recombination output shaped similarly by thymic selection. Detection yielded no persistent microchimeric T cell clones.

This chain connects TRBV20-1 to TRBJ1-4; a possible D gene is TRBD1 (5 bases). The clonotype comes from a girl aged 2-10 years in good health. The sequenced material came from blood. This chain's CDR3 is CSARKAGSEKLFF. The CDR3 DNA sequence: TGCAGTGCTAGAAAGGCAGGGAGTGAAAAACTGTTTTTT.